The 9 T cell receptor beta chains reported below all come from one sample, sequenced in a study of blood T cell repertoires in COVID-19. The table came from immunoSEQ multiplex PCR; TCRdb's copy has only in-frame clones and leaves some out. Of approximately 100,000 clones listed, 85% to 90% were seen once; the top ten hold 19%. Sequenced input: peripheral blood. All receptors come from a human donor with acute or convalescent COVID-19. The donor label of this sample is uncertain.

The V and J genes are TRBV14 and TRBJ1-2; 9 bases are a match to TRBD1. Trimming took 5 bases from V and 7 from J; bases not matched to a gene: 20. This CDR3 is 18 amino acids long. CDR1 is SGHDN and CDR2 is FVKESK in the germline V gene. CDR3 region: CASSGNPGQGPRIRGYTF. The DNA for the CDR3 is TGTGCCAGCAGCGGAAATCCGGGACAGGGCCCGAGGATTCGTGGCTACACCTTC. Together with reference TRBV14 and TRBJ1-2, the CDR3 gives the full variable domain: EAGVTQFPSHSVIEKGQTVTLRCDPISGHDNLYWYRRVMGKEIKFLLHFVKESKQDESGMPNNRFLAERTGGTYSTLKVQPAELEDSGVYFCASSGNPGQGPRIRGYTFGSGTRLTVV.

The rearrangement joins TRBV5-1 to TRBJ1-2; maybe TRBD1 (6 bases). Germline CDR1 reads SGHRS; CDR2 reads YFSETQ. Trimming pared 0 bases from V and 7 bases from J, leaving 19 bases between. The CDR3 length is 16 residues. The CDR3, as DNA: TGCGCCAGCAGCTTGGGGCTTATGGGGACATCCGGTGGCTACACCTTC. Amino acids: CASSLGLMGTSGGYTF.

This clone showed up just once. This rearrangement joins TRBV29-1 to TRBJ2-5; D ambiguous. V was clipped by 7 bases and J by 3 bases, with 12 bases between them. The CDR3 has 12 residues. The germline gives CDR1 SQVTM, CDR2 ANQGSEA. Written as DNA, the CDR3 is TGCAGCGGTCGACACTCCAAAGAGACCCAGTACTTC. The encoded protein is CSGRHSKETQYF.

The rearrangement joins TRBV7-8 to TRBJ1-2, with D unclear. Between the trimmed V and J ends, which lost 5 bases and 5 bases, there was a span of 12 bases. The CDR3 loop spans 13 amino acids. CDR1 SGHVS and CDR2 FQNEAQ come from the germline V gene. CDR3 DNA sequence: TGTGCCAGCAGCCCCACGGCGGGGTATGGCTACACCTTC. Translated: CASSPTAGYGYTF.

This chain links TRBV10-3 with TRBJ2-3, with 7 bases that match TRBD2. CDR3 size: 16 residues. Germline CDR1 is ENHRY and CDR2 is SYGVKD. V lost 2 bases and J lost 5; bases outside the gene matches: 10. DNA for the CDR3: TGTGCCATCAGTGAGACCCTGACTAGCCCCCTAGATACGCAGTATTTT. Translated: CAISETLTSPLDTQYF.

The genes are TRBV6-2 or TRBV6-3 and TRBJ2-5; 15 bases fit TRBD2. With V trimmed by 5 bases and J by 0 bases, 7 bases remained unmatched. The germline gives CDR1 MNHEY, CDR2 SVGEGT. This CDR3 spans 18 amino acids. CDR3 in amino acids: CASSTRTSGRADQETQYF. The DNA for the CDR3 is TGTGCCAGCAGTACCAGGACTAGCGGGAGGGCTGACCAAGAGACCCAGTACTTC.

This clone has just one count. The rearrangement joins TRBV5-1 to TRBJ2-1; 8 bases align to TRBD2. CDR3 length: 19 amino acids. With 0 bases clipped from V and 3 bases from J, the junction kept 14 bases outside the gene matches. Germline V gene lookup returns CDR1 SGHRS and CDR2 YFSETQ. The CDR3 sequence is CASSLEGTTSGTDYNEQFF. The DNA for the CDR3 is TGCGCCAGCAGCTTGGAAGGGACTACTAGCGGAACAGACTACAATGAGCAGTTCTTC.

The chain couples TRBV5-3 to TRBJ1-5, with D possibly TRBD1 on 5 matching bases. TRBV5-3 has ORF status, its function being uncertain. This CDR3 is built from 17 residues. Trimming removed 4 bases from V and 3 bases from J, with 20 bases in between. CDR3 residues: CARSPRTSDRYNQPQHF. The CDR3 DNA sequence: TGTGCCAGAAGCCCGCGGACGTCCGACAGATACAATCAGCCCCAGCATTTT.

This chain's CDR3 is CSVEVWDSTNYGYTF. The DNA of the CDR3 is TGCAGCGTTGAAGTCTGGGACAGCACTAACTATGGCTACACCTTC. The chain is built from TRBV29-1 and TRBJ1-2; 7 positions agree with TRBD1. The CDR3 runs to 15 residues. With V trimmed by 1 base and J by 0 bases, 5 bases remained unmatched. From germline, CDR1 is SQVTM and CDR2 ANQGSEA. Filled out from reference TRBV29-1 and TRBJ1-2, the complete variable domain reads SAVISQKPSRDICQRGTSLTIQCQVDSQVTMMFWYRQQPGQSLTLIATANQGSEATYESGFVIDKFPISRPNLTFSTLTVSNMSPEDSSIYLCSVEVWDSTNYGYTFGSGTRLTVV.